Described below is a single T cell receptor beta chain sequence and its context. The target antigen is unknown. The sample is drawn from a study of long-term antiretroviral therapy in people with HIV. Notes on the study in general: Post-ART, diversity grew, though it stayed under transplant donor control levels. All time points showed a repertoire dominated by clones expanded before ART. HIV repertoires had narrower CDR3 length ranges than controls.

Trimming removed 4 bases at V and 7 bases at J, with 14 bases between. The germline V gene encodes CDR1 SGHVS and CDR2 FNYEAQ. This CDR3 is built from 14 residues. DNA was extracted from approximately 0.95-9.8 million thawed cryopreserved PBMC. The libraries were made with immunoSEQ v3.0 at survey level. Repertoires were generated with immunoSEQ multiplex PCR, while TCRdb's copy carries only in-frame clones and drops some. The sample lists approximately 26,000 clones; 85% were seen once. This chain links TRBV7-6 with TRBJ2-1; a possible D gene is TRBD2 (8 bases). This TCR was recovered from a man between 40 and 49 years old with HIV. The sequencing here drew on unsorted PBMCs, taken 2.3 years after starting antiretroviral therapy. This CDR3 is CASSSGGLVNEQFF. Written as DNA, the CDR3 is TGTGCCAGCAGCTCAGGGGGACTAGTGAATGAGCAGTTCTTC.